The sequence of this TCR beta chain was determined in a study of blood T cell repertoires in COVID-19. Study as a whole: Both acute and convalescent COVID-19 samples were obtained from the United States, Italy and Spain. PBMCs, B-cell-depleted T cells, or T cells were the source of the cDNA or gDNA that made up the material.

Authors' data handling: Using reference gene primer amplification, nucleated cell counts were estimated. Profiled with immunoSEQ multiplex PCR; TCRdb holds only in-frame clones, not every one. The V and J calls and the clone size are those of that table, but D and trimming were determined from the DNA. The repertoire has 250,000 or so clones, under 85% of them found once; the top ten carry around 2%. In germline, CDR1 is MDHEN, CDR2 SYDVKM. This CDR3 has 13 amino acids. V dropped 5 bases and J dropped 9; count of bases not matched to a gene: 6. The chain employs TRBV28 and TRBJ1-2; the match to TRBD1 covers 10 bases. The TCR comes from a man in his thirties or forties who had recovered from COVID-19. The sample consisted of peripheral blood. The CDR3 region has the DNA TGTGCCAGCAGTCTCCGACAGGGGGCGAGCTACACCTTC. Amino acids: CASSLRQGASYTF.